These 21 T cell receptor beta chains came from one sample sequenced in a study of patients and donors after allogeneic stem cell transplantation. MiXCR was run by TCRdb on the RT-PCR reads, yielding one entry per CDR3 protein. The top ten clones hold 7% to 7.5% of a sample with 390,000 or so distinct CDR3 sequences, 15% to 20% of them seen once. The sequenced material came from blood, either unsorted or a sorted T cell fraction (not recorded which). Receptors originate from a human donor who was either an allogeneic HSCT recipient or a stem cell or donor lymphocyte infusion donor (not recorded which). It is not recorded whose cells these are; they may come from a transplant donor.

At least ten counts were recorded for this clonotype. The chain carries TRBV11-2 and TRBJ2-1, with 13 bases that match TRBD2. Looked up from germline, CDR1 is SGHAT and CDR2 is FQNNGV. CDR3 size: 16 residues. After removal of 1 base from V and 8 bases from J, the junction contained 5 bases not matched to a gene. The CDR3 DNA follows: TGTGCCAGCAGCTTAGGGGGACTAGCGGGATCCTATGAGCAGTTCTTC. It codes for CASSLGGLAGSYEQFF.

The V gene is TRBV11-2, the J gene TRBJ2-1; 10 positions match TRBD2. The ends lost 2 bases at V and 1 base at J; junction bases unmatched: 11. This CDR3 spans 19 amino acids. CDR1 and CDR2 from the germline V gene are SGHAT and FQNNGV. In DNA form, the CDR3 reads TGTGCCAGCAGCTTAAAGTCTAGCGGGAGTTTCTCGTCCTACAATGAGCAGTTCTTC. It yields the protein CASSLKSSGSFSSYNEQFF.

The table lists this clonotype with many counts. The rearrangement uses TRBV6-2 or TRBV6-3 and TRBJ2-7; D is unclear. Germline V gives CDR1 MNHEY, CDR2 SVGEGT. V was pared by 2 bases and J by 2 bases, with 4 bases between. This CDR3 is 12 amino acids long. CDR3 DNA: TGTGCCAGCAGTTACGGACCCTACGAGCAGTACTTC. It is translated as CASSYGPYEQYF.

V and J are TRBV5-1 and TRBJ2-3, with a possible D match to TRBD1 (5 bases). Trimming removed 2 bases from V and 5 bases from J, with 18 bases in between. CDR1 and CDR2 from the germline V gene are SGHRS and YFSETQ. This CDR3 has 16 amino acids. In nucleotides, the CDR3 is TGCGCCAGCAGCTTCTCTACGGGCAAAAGGGGAGATACGCAGTATTTT. Translating it yields CASSFSTGKRGDTQYF.

This clonotype was seen a few times. CDR3 in DNA: TGTGCCATCAGTGAGTCGGAGGAGGGTGAGCAGTTCTTC. Its protein is CAISESEEGEQFF. The chain recombines TRBV10-3 with TRBJ2-1; maybe TRBD2 (6 bases). The V end was cut by 0 bases, the J end by 9 bases, with 9 bases between. Germline CDR1 and CDR2: ENHRY and SYGVKD. The CDR3 consists of 13 residues.

The chain has TRBV5-1 and TRBJ1-6, with TRBD1 matching 7 bases. V shed 1 base and J 8 bases; nucleotides not matched to a gene: 9. CDR3 size: 16 residues. Germline CDR1 reads SGHRS; CDR2 reads YFSETQ. CDR3 sequence: CASSLTQDRLYSPLHF. In DNA, the CDR3 is TGCGCCAGCAGCTTGACCCAGGACAGGCTGTATTCACCCCTCCACTTT.

In this sample, this clonotype turned up many times. CDR3 coding DNA: TGTGCCACCAGTCAAGCGGGACCCTACGAGCAGTACTTC. This encodes CATSQAGPYEQYF. The chain carries TRBV24-1 and TRBJ2-7; 7 bases agree with TRBD2. The V and J ends lost 6 bases and 2 bases, in that order; junction bases with no gene match: 3. There are 13 residues in the CDR3. Germline V gene sequence: CDR1 KGHDR, CDR2 SFDVKD.

The chain couples TRBV3-1 to TRBJ2-7; D is perhaps TRBD1 or TRBD2 (5 bases each). V gave up 0 bases and J gave up 2 bases, with 17 bases separating them. CDR1 and CDR2 (germline): LGHDT, YNNKEL (reference sequence). This CDR3 is built from 17 residues. In DNA form, the CDR3 reads TGTGCCAGCAGCCAAGATAGCTTGGGACCACTCACCTACGAGCAGTACTTC. It translates to CASSQDSLGPLTYEQYF.

This clonotype occurred many times. The J gene is TRBJ2-1, the V gene TRBV14; D uncertain. Trimming left V 1 base short and J 14 bases short, with 15 bases between. The CDR3 runs 13 residues. Germline lookup yields CDR1 SGHDN and CDR2 FVKESK. CDR3 sequence: CASSQVRSGLKFF. DNA for the CDR3: TGTGCCAGCAGCCAAGTACGATCCGGGTTGAAGTTCTTC.

This sequence joins TRBV6-5 and TRBJ1-5, with no clear D. Between the trimmed V and J ends, which lost 0 bases and 3 bases, there was a span of 9 bases. CDR3 length equals 15 residues. CDR1 is MNHEY, CDR2 SVGAGI, per germline. CDR3 loop: CASSYSMGFNQPQHF. CDR3 coding DNA: TGTGCCAGCAGTTACTCGATGGGTTTCAATCAGCCCCAGCATTTT.

The sample holds many counts of this clonotype. This chain joins TRBV12-3 or TRBV12-4 and TRBJ2-2; no firm D call. The CDR3 loop spans 15 amino acids. Trimming removed 2 bases from V and 0 bases from J, with 7 bases in between. The CDR3 sequence is CASSLFRPNTGELFF. In nucleotides, the CDR3 is TGTGCCAGCAGTTTATTCAGACCGAACACCGGGGAGCTGTTTTTT.

This clonotype has just a few counts. This chain links TRBV4-3 with TRBJ2-3, with D possibly being TRBD1 or TRBD2 (5 bases each). Germline V lookup: CDR1 LGHNA, CDR2 YSLEER. V lost 4 bases and J lost 2, with 19 bases in between. The CDR3 consists of 17 residues. CDR3: CASSRRPGRSSTDTQYF. For the CDR3, the DNA is TGCGCCAGCAGCCGAAGACCGGGACGGTCCTCCACAGATACGCAGTATTTT.

The J gene is TRBJ2-2, the V gene TRBV5-1; 12 bases fit TRBD2. CDR1 is SGHRS, CDR2 YFSETQ, per germline. Germline trimming cut 0 bases from V and 5 bases from J; bases unmatched to any gene: 8. The CDR3 is 18 amino acids. The CDR3 sequence: CASSLAASGRAGTGELFF. CDR3 bases: TGCGCCAGCAGCTTGGCCGCTAGCGGGAGGGCCGGAACCGGGGAGCTGTTTTTT.

The rearrangement uses TRBV12-3 or TRBV12-4 and TRBJ2-7; D may match TRBD1 or TRBD2 (5 bases each). The CDR3 has 15 amino acids. The V end was cut by 3 bases, the J end by 2 bases, with 14 bases between. CDR3 sequence reads: CASSFTWDGPYEQYF. As DNA, the CDR3 is TGTGCCAGCAGTTTCACCTGGGACGGACCCTACGAGCAGTACTTC.

The V call is TRBV4-3, the J call TRBJ2-1, with 8 positions matching TRBD2. The CDR3 totals 13 residues. V shed 1 base and J 10 bases; nucleotides not matched to a gene: 3. Germline V gene lookup returns CDR1 LGHNA and CDR2 YSLEER. As DNA, the CDR3 is TGCGCCAGCAGCCAAGTAGGGACTAGAGAGCAGTTCTTC. It is translated as CASSQVGTREQFF.

The chain has TRBV5-5 and TRBJ2-5, with 8 bases that match TRBD2. Unmatched junction bases numbered 4, after V lost 1 base and J lost 5 bases. The CDR3 consists of 14 residues. The germline gives CDR1 SGHKS, CDR2 YYEKEE (reference sequence). Here the CDR3 DNA reads TGTGCCAGCAGCTTGAGGCGGGGGGCTGAGACCCAGTACTTC. This codes for CASSLRRGAETQYF.

The V call is TRBV6-5, the J call TRBJ1-1; no reliable D call. Looked up from germline, CDR1 is MNHEY and CDR2 is SVGAGI. The CDR3 is made up of 14 amino acids. Deletions cut 4 bases from V and 3 bases from J, with 12 bases between. The CDR3 DNA reads as TGTGCCAGCAGTTTCATCCCCGTTCACACTGAAGCTTTCTTT. Residues: CASSFIPVHTEAFF.

This clonotype was recorded a few times. CDR3 nucleotide sequence: TGTGCCAGCAGCACGGTTCGCGGGAAGAACACTGAAGCTTTCTTT. It encodes CASSTVRGKNTEAFF. The chain recombines TRBV11-2 with TRBJ1-1, with D unclear. CDR3 length equals 15 residues. The V and J ends lost 5 bases and 1 base respectively, with 14 bases between them. Germline values: CDR1 SGHAT, CDR2 FQNNGV. The whole variable domain, filled in from reference TRBV11-2 and TRBJ1-1, reads EAGVAQSPRYKIIEKRQSVAFWCNPISGHATLYWYQQILGQGPKLLIQFQNNGVVDDSQLPKDRFSAERLKGVDSTLKIQPAKLEDSAVYLCASSTVRGKNTEAFFGQGTRLTVV.

This clonotype was counted a few times. The chain recombines TRBV12-3 or TRBV12-4 with TRBJ1-1; D may be TRBD1 (5 bases). The CDR3 is made up of 12 amino acids. V shed 1 base and J shed 10 bases, with 10 bases lying between them. CDR3: CASSLGTLRAFF. Here the CDR3 DNA reads TGTGCCAGCAGTTTAGGGACACTCAGAGCTTTCTTT.

This clonotype appeared a few times. V and J are TRBV14 and TRBJ1-2; D perhaps matches TRBD1 (6 bases). CDR1 is SGHDN, CDR2 FVKESK, per germline. Trimming pared 3 bases from V and 7 bases from J, leaving 12 bases between. CDR3 length: 13 amino acids. In nucleotides, the CDR3 is TGTGCCAGCAGCCAGGCAGGGGTCTCTGGCTACACCTTC. Protein: CASSQAGVSGYTF.

The table lists this clonotype with many counts. This chain links TRBV2 with TRBJ1-3; D uncertain. Trimming removed 6 bases at V and 3 bases at J, with 6 bases between. Germline CDR1 reads SNHLY; CDR2 reads FYNNEI. The CDR3 extends over 12 amino acids. CDR3: CASSTRGNTIYF. The CDR3 DNA is TGTGCCAGCAGCACACGTGGAAACACCATATATTTT.